This T cell receptor beta chain appears in the sequencing data of a study of human T cells and chemical hapten exposure. Germline CDR1 and CDR2: LGHDT and YNNKEL (reference sequence). CDR3 length: 12 amino acids. Trimming pared 5 bases from V and 4 bases from J, leaving 9 bases between. This clonotype was observed a handful of times. From the RACE reads, TCRdb called clonotypes with MiXCR, one entry per CDR3 protein. The data show a few hundred thousand distinct CDR3 sequences, with approximately 8.6% seen just once and about 2.5% held by the top ten. Time point specified: pre-sensitization, week 0. Stated treatment: therapeutic diphenylcyclopropenone sensitization with weekly scalp DPC.

Source: whole blood, taken in connection with sensitization to the hapten diphenylcyclopropenone (DPC). This sequence was found in a woman aged 40 to 49 with alopecia areata. Some clones in this sample may be carry-over from other donors' samples. The chain employs TRBV3-1 and TRBJ2-7; D is undetermined. CDR3 bases: TGTGCCAGCAGCAACGCACCGTACGAGCAGTACTTC. Translated: CASSNAPYEQYF.